The present T cell receptor (beta chain) was sequenced within a study of PD-1 blockade in classical Hodgkin lymphoma. Findings and caveats of the study: It was reported that newly diagnosed patients had less baseline TCR diversity than healthy donors. The baseline diversity of complete responders showed similarity to that of newly diagnosed patients.

In germline, CDR1 is SGHAT, CDR2 FQNNGV. The V end was cut by 4 bases, the J end by 2 bases, with 15 bases between. The CDR3 is 15 amino acids. Every single patient, without exception, relapsed after autologous stem cell transplantation, and brentuximab vedotin exposure varied. TCRdb keeps only in-frame clones here, not all; method: immunoSEQ multiplex PCR. The sample carries tens of thousands of clones, around 91% recorded once. For this clone: Its antigen is still unknown.

V gene TRBV11-2 combines with J gene TRBJ2-7, with a possible D match to TRBD2 (7 bases). The sequence was obtained from a human donor with classical Hodgkin lymphoma. Sequenced here: peripheral blood mononuclear cells (PBMCs), sampled at baseline. The CDR3 protein is CASSSVRGGAYEQYF. The CDR3 DNA sequence: TGTGCCAGCAGCTCAGTGCGAGGGGGGGCCTACGAGCAGTACTTC.